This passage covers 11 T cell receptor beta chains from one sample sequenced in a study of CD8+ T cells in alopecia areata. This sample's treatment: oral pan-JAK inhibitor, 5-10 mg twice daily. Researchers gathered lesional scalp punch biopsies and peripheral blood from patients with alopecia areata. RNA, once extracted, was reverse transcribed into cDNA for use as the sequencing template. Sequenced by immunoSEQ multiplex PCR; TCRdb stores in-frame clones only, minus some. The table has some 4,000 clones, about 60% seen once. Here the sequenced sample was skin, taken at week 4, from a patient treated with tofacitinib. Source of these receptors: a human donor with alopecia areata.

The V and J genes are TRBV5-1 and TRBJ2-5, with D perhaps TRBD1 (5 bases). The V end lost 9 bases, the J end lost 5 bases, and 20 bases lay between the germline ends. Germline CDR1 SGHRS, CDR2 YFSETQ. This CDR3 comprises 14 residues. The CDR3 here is CATRSDNHRETQYF. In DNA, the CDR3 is TGCGCCACCAGGTCGGACAACCACCGGGAGACCCAGTACTTC.

CDR3 nucleotides: TGTGCCACCAGCAGAAAGTCAGCGGACACTGAAGCTTTCTTT. Translation gives CATSRKSADTEAFF. The chain combines TRBV15 with TRBJ1-1; D gene uncertain. Germline V lookup: CDR1 LNHNV, CDR2 YYDKDF (reference sequence). The CDR3 loop spans 14 amino acids. V lost 2 bases, J lost 3 bases, and 10 bases lay in between.

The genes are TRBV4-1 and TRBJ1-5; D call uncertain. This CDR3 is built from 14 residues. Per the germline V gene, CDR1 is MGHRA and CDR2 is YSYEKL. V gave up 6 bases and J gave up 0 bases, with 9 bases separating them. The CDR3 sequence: CASSLDYSNQPQHF. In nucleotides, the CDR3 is TGCGCCAGCAGTTTGGATTATAGCAATCAGCCCCAGCATTTT.

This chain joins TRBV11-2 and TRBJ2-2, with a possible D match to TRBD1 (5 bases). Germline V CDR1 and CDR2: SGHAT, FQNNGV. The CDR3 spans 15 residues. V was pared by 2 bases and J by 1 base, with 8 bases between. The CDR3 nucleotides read TGTGCCAGCAGCTTAAGCCAGGGGAACACCGGGGAGCTGTTTTTT. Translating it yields CASSLSQGNTGELFF.

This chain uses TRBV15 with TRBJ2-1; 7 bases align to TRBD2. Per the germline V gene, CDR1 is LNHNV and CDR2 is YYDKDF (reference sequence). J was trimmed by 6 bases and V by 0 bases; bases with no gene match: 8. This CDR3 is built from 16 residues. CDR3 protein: CATSRDRAGAANEQFF. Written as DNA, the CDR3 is TGTGCCACCAGCAGAGATCGGGCGGGAGCCGCCAATGAGCAGTTCTTC.

CDR3 DNA sequence: TGTGCCAGCAAGAGGGACAGGGCTGGCTACACCTTC. Translation gives CASKRDRAGYTF. The chain combines TRBV28 with TRBJ1-2, with TRBD1 matching over 9 bases. Germline assignment: CDR1 MDHEN and CDR2 SYDVKM. The CDR3 contains 12 residues. The trim removed 7 bases at V and 7 bases at J, leaving 4 bases unmatched.

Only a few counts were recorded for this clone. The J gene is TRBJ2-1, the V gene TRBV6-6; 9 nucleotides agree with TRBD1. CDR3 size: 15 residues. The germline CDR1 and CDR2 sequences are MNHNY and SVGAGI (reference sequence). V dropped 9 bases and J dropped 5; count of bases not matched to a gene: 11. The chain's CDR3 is CASTSPGQGHNEQFF. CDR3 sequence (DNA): TGTGCCAGTACCTCACCGGGACAGGGCCACAATGAGCAGTTCTTC.

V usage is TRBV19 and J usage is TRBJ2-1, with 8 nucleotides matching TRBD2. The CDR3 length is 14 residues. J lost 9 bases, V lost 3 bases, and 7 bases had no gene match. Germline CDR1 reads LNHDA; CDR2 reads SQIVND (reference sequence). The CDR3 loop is CASSMVSGRGEQFF. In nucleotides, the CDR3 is TGTGCCAGTAGTATGGTCAGCGGGAGAGGTGAGCAGTTCTTC.

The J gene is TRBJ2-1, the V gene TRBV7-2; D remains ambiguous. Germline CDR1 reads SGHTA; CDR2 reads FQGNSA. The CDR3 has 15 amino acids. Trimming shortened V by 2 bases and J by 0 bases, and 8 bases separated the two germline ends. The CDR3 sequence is CASSLRVSSYNEQFF. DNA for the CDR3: TGTGCCAGCAGCTTACGTGTTAGCTCCTACAATGAGCAGTTCTTC.

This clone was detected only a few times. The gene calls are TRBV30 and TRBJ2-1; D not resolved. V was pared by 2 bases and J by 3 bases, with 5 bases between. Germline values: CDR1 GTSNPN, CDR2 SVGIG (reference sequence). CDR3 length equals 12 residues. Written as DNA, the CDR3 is TGTGCCTGGAGTCCTCTCTACAATGAGCAGTTCTTC. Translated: CAWSPLYNEQFF.

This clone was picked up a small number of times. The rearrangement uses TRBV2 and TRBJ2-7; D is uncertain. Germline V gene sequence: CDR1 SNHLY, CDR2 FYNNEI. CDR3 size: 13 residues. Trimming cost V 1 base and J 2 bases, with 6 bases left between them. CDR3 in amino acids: CASSEGATYEQYF. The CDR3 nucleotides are TGTGCCAGCAGTGAAGGGGCAACCTACGAGCAGTACTTC.